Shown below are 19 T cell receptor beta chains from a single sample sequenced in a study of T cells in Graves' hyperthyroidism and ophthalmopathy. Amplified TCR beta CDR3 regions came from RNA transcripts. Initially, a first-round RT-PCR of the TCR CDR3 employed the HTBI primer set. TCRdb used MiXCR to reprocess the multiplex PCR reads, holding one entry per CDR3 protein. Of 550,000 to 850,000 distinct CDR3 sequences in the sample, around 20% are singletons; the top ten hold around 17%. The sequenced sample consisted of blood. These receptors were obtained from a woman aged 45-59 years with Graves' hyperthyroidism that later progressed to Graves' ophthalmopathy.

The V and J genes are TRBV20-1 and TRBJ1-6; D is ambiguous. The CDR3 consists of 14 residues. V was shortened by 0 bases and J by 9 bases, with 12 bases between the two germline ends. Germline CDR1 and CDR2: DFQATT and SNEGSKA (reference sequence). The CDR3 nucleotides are TGCAGTGCTAGAGACGCCTGGGTGGGTTCACCCCTCCACTTT. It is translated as CSARDAWVGSPLHF.

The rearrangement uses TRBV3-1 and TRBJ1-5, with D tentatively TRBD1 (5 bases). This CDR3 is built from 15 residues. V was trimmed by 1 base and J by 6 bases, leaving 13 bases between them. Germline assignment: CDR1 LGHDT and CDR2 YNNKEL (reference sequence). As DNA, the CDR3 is TGTGCCAGCAGCCAAGGGCCAGGGAGTAGTCAGCCCCAGCATTTT. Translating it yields CASSQGPGSSQPQHF.

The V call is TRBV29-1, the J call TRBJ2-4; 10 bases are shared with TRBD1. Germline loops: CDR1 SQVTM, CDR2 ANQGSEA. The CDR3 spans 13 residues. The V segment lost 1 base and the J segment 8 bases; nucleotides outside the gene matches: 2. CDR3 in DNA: TGCAGCGTTGAAGGGGACAGGGGTGACATTCAGTACTTC. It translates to CSVEGDRGDIQYF.

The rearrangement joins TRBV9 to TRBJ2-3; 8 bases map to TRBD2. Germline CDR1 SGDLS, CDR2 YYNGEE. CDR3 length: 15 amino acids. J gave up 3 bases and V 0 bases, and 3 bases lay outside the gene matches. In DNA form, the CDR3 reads TGTGCCAGCAGCGTAGTATCTAGCGGGACAGATACGCAGTATTTT. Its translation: CASSVVSSGTDTQYF.

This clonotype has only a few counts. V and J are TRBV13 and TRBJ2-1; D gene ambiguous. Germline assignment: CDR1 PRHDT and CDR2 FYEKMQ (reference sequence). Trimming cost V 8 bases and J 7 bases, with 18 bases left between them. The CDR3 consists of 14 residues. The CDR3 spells CASSRWGLRNEQFF. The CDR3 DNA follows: TGTGCCAGCTCCCGTTGGGGATTACGGAATGAGCAGTTCTTC.

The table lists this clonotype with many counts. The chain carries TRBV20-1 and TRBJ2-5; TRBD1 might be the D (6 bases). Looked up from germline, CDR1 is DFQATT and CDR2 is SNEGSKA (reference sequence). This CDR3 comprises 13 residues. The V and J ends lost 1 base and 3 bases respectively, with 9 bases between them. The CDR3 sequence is CSARGAGEETQYF. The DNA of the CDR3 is TGCAGTGCTAGAGGGGCAGGGGAAGAGACCCAGTACTTC.

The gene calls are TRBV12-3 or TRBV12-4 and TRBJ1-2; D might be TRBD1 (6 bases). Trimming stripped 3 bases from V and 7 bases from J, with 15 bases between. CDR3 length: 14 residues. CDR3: CASSLEGQGFGYTF. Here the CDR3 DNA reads TGTGCCAGCAGTTTGGAGGGGCAGGGGTTTGGCTACACCTTC.

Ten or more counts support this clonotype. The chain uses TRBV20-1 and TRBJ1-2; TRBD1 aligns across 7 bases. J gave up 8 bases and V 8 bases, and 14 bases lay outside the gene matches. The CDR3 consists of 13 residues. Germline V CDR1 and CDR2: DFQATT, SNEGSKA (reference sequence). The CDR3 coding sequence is TGCAGTCATCCAGACCGGGACAGTGGCGGCTACACCTTC. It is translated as CSHPDRDSGGYTF.

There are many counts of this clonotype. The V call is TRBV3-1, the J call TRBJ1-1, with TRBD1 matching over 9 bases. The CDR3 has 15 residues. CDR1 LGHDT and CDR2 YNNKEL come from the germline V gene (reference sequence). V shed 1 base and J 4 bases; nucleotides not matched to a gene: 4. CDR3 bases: TGTGCCAGCAGCCAAGTCTCGACAGGGGGCACTGAAGCTTTCTTT. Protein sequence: CASSQVSTGGTEAFF.

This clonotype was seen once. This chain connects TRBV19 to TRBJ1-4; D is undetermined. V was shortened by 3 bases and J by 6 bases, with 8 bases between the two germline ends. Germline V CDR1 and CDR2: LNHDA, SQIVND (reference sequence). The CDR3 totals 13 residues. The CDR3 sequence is CASSIIEYEKLFF. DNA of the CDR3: TGTGCCAGTAGTATCATCGAGTATGAAAAACTGTTTTTT.

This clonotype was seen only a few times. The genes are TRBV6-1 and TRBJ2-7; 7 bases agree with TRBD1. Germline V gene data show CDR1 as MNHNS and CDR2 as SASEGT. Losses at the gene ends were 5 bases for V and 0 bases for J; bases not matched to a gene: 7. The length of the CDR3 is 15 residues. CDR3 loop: CASSRRDSTSYEQYF. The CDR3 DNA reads TGTGCCAGCAGTCGCCGGGACAGTACCTCCTACGAGCAGTACTTC.

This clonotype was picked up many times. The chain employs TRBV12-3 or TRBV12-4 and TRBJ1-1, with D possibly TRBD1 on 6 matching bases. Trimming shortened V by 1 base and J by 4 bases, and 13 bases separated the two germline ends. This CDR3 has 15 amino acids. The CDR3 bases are TGTGCCAGCAGTTTAGATTGGGACATCCTCACTGAAGCTTTCTTT. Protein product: CASSLDWDILTEAFF.

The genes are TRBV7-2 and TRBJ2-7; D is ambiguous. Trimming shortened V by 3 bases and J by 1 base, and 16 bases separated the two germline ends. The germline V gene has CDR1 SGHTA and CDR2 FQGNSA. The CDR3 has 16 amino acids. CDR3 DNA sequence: TGTGCCAGCAGCTTTTTGACCGCGTCCCTATCCTACGAGCAGTACTTC. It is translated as CASSFLTASLSYEQYF.

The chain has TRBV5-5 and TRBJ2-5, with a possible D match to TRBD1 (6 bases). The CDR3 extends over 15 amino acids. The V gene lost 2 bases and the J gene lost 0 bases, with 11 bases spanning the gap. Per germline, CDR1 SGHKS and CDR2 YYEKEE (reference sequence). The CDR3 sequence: CASSLQGINQETQYF. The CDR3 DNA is TGTGCCAGCAGCTTACAGGGTATTAACCAAGAGACCCAGTACTTC.

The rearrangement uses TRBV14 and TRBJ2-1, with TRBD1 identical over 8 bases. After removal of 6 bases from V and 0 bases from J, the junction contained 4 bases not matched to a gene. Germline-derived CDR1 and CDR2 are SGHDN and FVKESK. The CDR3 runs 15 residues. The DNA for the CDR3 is TGTGCCAGCAGGCCAACAGGGGGCTCCTACAATGAGCAGTTCTTC. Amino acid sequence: CASRPTGGSYNEQFF.

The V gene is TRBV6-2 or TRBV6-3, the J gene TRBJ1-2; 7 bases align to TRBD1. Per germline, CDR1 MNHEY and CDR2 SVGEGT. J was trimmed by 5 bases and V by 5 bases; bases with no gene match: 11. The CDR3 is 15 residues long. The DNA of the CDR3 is TGTGCCAGCAGTACCCGCCCGGGACAGTTTTATGGCTACACCTTC. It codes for CASSTRPGQFYGYTF.

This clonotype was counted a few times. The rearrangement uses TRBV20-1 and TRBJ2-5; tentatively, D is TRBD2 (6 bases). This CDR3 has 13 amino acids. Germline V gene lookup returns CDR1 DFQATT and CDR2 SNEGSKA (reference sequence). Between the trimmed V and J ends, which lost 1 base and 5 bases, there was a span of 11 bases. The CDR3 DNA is TGCAGTGCTAGAGTGGACTACTTGGAGACCCAGTACTTC. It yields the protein CSARVDYLETQYF.

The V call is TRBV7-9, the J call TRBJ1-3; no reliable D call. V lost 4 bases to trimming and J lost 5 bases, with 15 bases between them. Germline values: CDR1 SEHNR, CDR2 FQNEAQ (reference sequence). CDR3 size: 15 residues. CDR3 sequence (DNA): TGTGCCAGCAGCTCATCCCGGGTAGCAAGAAACACCATATATTTT. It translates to CASSSSRVARNTIYF.

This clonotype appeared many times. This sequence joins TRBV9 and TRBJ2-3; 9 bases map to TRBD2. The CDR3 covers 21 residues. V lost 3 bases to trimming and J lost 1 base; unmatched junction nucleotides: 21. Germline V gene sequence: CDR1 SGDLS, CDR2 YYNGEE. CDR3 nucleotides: TGTGCCAGCAGCGCACCCCGGGGGGTGGCGGGGGGGCCAGTAGGCACAGATACGCAGTATTTT. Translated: CASSAPRGVAGGPVGTDTQYF.